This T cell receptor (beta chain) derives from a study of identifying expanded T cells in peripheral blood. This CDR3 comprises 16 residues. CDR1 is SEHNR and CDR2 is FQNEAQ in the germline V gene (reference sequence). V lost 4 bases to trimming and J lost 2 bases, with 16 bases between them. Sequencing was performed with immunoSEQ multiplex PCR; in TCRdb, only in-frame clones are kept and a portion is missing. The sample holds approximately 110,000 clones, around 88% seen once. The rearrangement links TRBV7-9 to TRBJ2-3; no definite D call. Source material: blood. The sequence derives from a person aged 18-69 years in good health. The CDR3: CASSSTIYYLTDTQYF. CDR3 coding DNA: TGTGCCAGCAGCTCTACTATTTACTACCTCACAGATACGCAGTATTTT.